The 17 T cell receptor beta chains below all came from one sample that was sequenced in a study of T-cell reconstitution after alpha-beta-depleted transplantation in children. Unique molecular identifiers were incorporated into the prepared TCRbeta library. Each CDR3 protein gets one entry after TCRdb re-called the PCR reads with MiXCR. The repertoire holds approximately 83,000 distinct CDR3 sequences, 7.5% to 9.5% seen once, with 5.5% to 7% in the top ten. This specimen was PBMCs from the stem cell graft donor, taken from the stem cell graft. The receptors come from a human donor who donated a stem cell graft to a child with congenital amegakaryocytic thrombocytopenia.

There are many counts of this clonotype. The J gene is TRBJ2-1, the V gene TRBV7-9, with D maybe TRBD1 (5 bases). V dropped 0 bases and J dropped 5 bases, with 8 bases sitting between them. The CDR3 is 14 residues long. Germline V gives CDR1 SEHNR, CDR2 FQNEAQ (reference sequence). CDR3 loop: CASSLAGPNNEQFF. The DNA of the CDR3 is TGTGCCAGCAGCTTAGCGGGGCCTAACAATGAGCAGTTCTTC.

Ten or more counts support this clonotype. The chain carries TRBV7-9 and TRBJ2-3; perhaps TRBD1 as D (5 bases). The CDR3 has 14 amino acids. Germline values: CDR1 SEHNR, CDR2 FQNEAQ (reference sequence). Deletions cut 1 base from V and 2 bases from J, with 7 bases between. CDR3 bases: TGTGCCAGCAGCTTAGGACAGTACACAGATACGCAGTATTTT. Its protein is CASSLGQYTDTQYF.

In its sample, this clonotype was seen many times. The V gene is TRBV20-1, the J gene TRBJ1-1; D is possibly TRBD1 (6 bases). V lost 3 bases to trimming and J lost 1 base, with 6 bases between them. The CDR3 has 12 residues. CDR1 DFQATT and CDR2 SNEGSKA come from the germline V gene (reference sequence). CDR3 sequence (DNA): TGCAGTGCTAGGACAGGGAACACTGAAGCTTTCTTT. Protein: CSARTGNTEAFF.

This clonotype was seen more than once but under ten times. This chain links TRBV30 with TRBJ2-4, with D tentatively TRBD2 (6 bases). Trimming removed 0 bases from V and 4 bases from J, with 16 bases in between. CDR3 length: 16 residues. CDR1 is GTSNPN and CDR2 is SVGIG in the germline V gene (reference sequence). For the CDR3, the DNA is TGTGCCTGGAGTGTACAGAGGGCGGGGCCGAAAAACATTCAGTACTTC. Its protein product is CAWSVQRAGPKNIQYF.

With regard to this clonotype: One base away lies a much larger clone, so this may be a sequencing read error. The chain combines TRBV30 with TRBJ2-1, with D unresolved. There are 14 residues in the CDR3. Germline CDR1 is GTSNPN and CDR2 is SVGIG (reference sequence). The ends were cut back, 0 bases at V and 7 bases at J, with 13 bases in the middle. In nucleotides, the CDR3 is TGTGCCTGGAGTGTACTCAGAAGACGGAATGAGCAGTTCTTC. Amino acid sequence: CAWSVLRRRNEQFF. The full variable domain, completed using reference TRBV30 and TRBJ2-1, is SQTIHQWPATLVQPVGSPLSLECTVEGTSNPNLYWYRQAAGRGLQLLFYSVGIGQISSEVPQNLSASRPQDRQFILSSKKLLLSDSGFYLCAWSVLRRRNEQFFGPGTRLTVL.

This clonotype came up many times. This chain's CDR3 is CSVPNTGELFF. The CDR3 DNA reads TGCAGTGTCCCCAACACCGGGGAGCTGTTTTTT. This chain uses TRBV20-1 with TRBJ2-2; D unresolved. Deletions cut 7 bases from V and 2 bases from J, with 5 bases between. The CDR3 is made up of 11 amino acids. The V gene's germline CDR1 is DFQATT and CDR2 SNEGSKA (reference sequence).

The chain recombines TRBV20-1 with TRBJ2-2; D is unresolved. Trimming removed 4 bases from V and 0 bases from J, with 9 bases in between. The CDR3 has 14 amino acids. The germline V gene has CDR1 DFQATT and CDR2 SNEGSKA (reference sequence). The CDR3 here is CSAKEDPNTGELFF. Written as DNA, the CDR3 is TGCAGTGCTAAAGAAGACCCGAACACCGGGGAGCTGTTTTTT.

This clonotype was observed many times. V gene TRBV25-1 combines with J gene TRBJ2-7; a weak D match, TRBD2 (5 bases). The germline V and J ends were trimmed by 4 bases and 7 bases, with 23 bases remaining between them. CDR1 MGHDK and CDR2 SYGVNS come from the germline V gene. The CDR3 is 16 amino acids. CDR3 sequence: CASSGRSRSGSREQYF. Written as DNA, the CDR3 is TGTGCCAGCAGTGGGAGGAGCCGCTCCGGGTCCAGGGAGCAGTACTTC.

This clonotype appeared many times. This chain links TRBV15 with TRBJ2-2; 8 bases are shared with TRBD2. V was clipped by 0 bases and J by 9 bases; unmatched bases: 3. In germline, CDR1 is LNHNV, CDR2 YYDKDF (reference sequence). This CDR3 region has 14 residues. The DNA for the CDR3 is TGTGCCACCAGCAGAGAACTAGCGGTCCGGGAGCTGTTTTTT. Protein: CATSRELAVRELFF.

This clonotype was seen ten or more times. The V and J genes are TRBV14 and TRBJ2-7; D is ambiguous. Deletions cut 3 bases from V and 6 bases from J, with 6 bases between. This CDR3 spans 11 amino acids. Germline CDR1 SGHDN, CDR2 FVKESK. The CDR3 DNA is TGTGCCAGCAGCCATGCAGGCGAGCAGTACTTC. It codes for CASSHAGEQYF.

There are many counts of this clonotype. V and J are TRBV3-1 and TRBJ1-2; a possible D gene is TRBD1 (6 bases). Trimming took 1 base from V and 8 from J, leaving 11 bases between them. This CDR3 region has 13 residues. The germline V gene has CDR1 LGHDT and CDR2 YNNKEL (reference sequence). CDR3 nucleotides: TGTGCCAGCAGCCAAGGGGGGGGCGCGGGCTACACCTTC. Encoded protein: CASSQGGGAGYTF. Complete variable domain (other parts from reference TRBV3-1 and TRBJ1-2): DTAVSQTPKYLVTQMGNDKSIKCEQNLGHDTMYWYKQDSKKFLKIMFSYNNKELIINETVPNRFSPKSPDKAHLNLHINSLELGDSAVYFCASSQGGGAGYTFGSGTRLTVV.

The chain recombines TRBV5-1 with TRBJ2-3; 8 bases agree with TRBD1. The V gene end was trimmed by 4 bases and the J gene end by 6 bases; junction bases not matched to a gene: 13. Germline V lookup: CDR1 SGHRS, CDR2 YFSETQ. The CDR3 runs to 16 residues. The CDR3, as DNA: TGCGCCAGCAGCGGAGACGGACAGGGCCCCGAGGATACGCAGTATTTT. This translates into CASSGDGQGPEDTQYF. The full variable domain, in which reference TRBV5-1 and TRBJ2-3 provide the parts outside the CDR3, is KAGVTQTPRYLIKTRGQQVTLSCSPISGHRSVSWYQQTPGQGLQFLFEYFSETQRNKGNFPGRFSGRQFSNSRSEMNVSTLELGDSALYLCASSGDGQGPEDTQYFGPGTRLTVL.

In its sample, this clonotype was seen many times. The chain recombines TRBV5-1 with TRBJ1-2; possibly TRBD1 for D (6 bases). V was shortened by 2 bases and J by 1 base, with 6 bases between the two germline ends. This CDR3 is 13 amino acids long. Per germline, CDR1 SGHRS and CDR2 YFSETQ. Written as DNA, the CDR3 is TGCGCCAGCAGCTTCAGGGGTAACTATGGCTACACCTTC. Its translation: CASSFRGNYGYTF.

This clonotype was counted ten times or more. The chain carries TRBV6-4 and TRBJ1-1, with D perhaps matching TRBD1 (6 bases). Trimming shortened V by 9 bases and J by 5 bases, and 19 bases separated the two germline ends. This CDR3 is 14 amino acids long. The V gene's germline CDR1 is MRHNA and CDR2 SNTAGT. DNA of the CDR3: TGTGCCAGGGAGGGGGGGGGAGAAGATACTGAAGCTTTCTTT. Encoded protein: CAREGGGEDTEAFF.

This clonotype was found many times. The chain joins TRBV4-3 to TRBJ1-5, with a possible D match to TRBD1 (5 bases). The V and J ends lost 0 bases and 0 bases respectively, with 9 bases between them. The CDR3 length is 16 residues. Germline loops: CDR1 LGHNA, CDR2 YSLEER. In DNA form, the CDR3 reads TGCGCCAGCAGCCAAGATCTCGGGGCTAGCAATCAGCCCCAGCATTTT. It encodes CASSQDLGASNQPQHF.

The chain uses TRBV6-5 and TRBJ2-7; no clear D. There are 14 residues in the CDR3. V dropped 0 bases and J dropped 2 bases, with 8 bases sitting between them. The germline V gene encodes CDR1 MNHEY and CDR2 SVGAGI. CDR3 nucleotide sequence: TGTGCCAGCAGTTACTCGAACCTTGCCTACGAGCAGTACTTC. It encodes CASSYSNLAYEQYF.

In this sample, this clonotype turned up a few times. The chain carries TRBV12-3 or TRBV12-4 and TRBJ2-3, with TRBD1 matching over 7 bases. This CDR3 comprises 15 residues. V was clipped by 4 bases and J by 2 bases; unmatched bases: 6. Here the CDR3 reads CASSSGQVFTDTQYF. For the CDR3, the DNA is TGTGCCAGCAGTTCCGGACAGGTTTTCACAGATACGCAGTATTTT.